Presented here are 11 T cell receptor beta chains from one specimen sequenced in a study of blood T cell repertoires in COVID-19. The data were produced by immunoSEQ multiplex PCR, yet TCRdb's version contains in-frame clones alone and is incomplete. This table holds around 380,000 clones, over 75% found once. Sequencing was done on a sample of PBMCs or T cells enriched from blood (not recorded which). These receptors originate from a young man who had recovered from COVID-19.

This chain uses TRBV10-3 with TRBJ1-4, with 7 positions matching TRBD1. The CDR3 contains 12 residues. Germline loops: CDR1 ENHRY, CDR2 SYGVKD. The junction had 5 bases not matched to a gene; V was cut back by 10 bases and J by 6 bases. This chain's CDR3 is CATRQGDEKLFF. The CDR3 DNA sequence: TGTGCCACACGACAGGGAGATGAAAAACTGTTTTTT.

The chain uses TRBV19 and TRBJ2-3, with 7 bases fitting TRBD1. CDR1 LNHDA and CDR2 SQIVND come from the germline V gene (reference sequence). Losses at the gene ends were 3 bases for V and 4 bases for J; bases not matched to a gene: 4. The CDR3 is 14 residues long. The CDR3: CASSIFTGADTQYF. CDR3 DNA sequence: TGTGCCAGTAGTATTTTCACAGGGGCAGATACGCAGTATTTT. Using reference TRBV19 and TRBJ2-3 for the parts outside the CDR3, the full variable domain is DGGITQSPKYLFRKEGQNVTLSCEQNLNHDAMYWYRQDPGQGLRLIYYSQIVNDFQKGDIAEGYSVSREKKESFPLTVTSAQKNPTAFYLCASSIFTGADTQYFGPGTRLTVL.

The chain links TRBV19 to TRBJ1-2; weak D call: TRBD1 (6 bases). The germline gives CDR1 LNHDA, CDR2 SQIVND (reference sequence). The CDR3 has 16 residues. V dropped 3 bases and J dropped 0 bases, with 14 bases sitting between them. CDR3 protein: CASSMAHGTPNYGYTF. The CDR3 nucleotides are TGTGCCAGTAGTATGGCACACGGGACACCTAACTATGGCTACACCTTC.

The rearrangement links TRBV4-1 to TRBJ2-3, with 15 bases identical to TRBD2. The CDR3 is 16 amino acids. Trimming cost V 4 bases and J 6 bases; bases outside gene matches: 5. Germline CDR1 reads MGHRA; CDR2 reads YSYEKL. DNA for the CDR3: TGCGCCAGCAGCCGCGGACTAGCGGGGGGGCGGGATACGCAGTATTTT. Its translation: CASSRGLAGGRDTQYF.

The J gene is TRBJ1-5, the V gene TRBV12-3 or TRBV12-4; D is unclear. The CDR3 spans 13 residues. Trimming took 3 bases from V and 6 from J, leaving 9 bases between them. The CDR3 bases are TGTGCCAGCAGTTTGGGCCGGGGTCAGCCCCAGCATTTT. Encoded protein: CASSLGRGQPQHF.

The genes are TRBV6-5 and TRBJ1-5; no definite D call. CDR3 length: 15 amino acids. The germline V gene encodes CDR1 MNHEY and CDR2 SVGAGI. V lost 6 bases and J lost 0, with 12 bases in between. The CDR3 DNA reads TGTGCCAGCAGCCCCGGGGTCCTTAGCAATCAGCCCCAGCATTTT. Translating it yields CASSPGVLSNQPQHF.

The rearrangement uses TRBV7-8 and TRBJ1-3; D ambiguous. The CDR3 covers 15 residues. V was pared by 1 base and J by 4 bases, with 11 bases between. The germline gives CDR1 SGHVS, CDR2 FQNEAQ. CDR3 sequence reads: CASSLGDARGNTIYF. The CDR3 DNA is TGTGCCAGCAGCTTAGGAGACGCGAGGGGAAACACCATATATTTT.

This clone was detected many times. This chain links TRBV7-8 with TRBJ1-5, with 8 bases lining up with TRBD1. Trimming removed 2 bases from V and 4 bases from J; junction bases left unmatched: 13. Germline lookup yields CDR1 SGHVS and CDR2 FQNEAQ. This CDR3 has 18 residues. The CDR3 DNA reads as TGTGCCAGCAGCTTAAAGTCCATCTTGGACAGGGAGAATCAGCCCCAGCATTTT. This sequence encodes CASSLKSILDRENQPQHF.

V and J are TRBV3-1 (or the pseudogene TRBV3-2) and TRBJ1-6; 8 bases map to TRBD1. Germline values: CDR1 LGHDT, CDR2 YNNKEL (reference sequence). J gave up 10 bases and V 6 bases, and 14 bases lay outside the gene matches. The CDR3 totals 16 residues. CDR3 sequence (DNA): TGTGCCAGCAGTCACGCTCGGACAGGGATGGGATCACCCCTCCACTTT. Protein product: CASSHARTGMGSPLHF.

J is TRBJ2-7 and V is TRBV30, with D perhaps TRBD1 (6 bases). CDR1 and CDR2 (germline): GTSNPN, SVGIG (reference sequence). The ends were cut back, 5 bases at V and 0 bases at J, with 11 bases in the middle. This CDR3 has 13 amino acids. The CDR3 protein is CAWADSSSYEQYF. For the CDR3, the DNA is TGTGCCTGGGCGGACAGCAGCTCCTACGAGCAGTACTTC.

The chain uses TRBV6-6 and TRBJ2-6; 9 bases line up with TRBD1. CDR3 size: 17 residues. Germline trimming cut 5 bases from V and 1 base from J; bases unmatched to any gene: 6. CDR1 and CDR2 (germline): MNHNY, SVGAGI (reference sequence). CDR3 in DNA: TGTGCCAGCAGTCCTTGGGACAGGGCTTCTGGGGCCAACGTCCTGACTTTC. As protein: CASSPWDRASGANVLTF.